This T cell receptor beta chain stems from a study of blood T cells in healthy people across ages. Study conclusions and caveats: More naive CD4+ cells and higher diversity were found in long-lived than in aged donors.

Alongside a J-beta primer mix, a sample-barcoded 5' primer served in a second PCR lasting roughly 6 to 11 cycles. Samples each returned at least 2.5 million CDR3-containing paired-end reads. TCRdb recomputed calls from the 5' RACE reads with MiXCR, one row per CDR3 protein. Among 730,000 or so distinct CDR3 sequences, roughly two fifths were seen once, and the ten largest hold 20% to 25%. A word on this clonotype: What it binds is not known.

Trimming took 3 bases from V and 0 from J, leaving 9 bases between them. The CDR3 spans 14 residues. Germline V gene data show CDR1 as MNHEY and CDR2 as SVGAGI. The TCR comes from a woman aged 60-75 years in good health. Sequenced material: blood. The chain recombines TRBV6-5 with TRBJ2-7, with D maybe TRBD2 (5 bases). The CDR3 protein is CASSYEGNSYEQYF. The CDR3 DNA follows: TGTGCCAGCAGTTATGAGGGTAACTCCTACGAGCAGTACTTC.